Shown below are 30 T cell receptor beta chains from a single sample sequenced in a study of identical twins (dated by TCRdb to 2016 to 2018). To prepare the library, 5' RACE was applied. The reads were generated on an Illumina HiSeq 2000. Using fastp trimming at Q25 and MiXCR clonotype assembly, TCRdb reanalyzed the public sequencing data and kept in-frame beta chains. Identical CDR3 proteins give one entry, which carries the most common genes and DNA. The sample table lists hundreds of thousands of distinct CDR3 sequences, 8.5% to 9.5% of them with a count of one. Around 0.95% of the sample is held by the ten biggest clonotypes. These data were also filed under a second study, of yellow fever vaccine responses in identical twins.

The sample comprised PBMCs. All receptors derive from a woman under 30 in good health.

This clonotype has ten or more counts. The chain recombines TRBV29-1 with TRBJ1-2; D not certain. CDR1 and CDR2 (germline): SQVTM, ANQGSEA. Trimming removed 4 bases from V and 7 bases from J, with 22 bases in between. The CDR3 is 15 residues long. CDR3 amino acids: CSVGVSGVPGGGYTF. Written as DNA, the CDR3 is TGCAGCGTTGGGGTTTCGGGAGTCCCCGGCGGTGGCTACACCTTC.

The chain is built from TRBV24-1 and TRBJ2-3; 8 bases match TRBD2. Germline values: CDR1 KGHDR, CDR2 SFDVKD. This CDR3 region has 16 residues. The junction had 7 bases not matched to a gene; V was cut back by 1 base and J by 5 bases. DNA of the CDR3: TGTGCCACCAGTGATTTCAGTCGGGAGGGCCGAGATACGCAGTATTTT. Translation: CATSDFSREGRDTQYF.

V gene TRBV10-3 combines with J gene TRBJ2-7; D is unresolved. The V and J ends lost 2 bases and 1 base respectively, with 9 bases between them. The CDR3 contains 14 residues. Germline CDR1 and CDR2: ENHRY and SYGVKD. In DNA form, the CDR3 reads TGTGCCATCAGTGAGATCGACACTTCCTACGAGCAGTACTTC. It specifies CAISEIDTSYEQYF.

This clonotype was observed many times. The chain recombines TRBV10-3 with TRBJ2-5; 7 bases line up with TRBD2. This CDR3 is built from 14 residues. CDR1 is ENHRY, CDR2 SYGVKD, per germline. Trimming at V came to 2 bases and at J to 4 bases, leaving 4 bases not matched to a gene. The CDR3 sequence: CAISEELAGETQYF. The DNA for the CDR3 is TGTGCCATCAGTGAGGAGTTAGCGGGAGAGACCCAGTACTTC.

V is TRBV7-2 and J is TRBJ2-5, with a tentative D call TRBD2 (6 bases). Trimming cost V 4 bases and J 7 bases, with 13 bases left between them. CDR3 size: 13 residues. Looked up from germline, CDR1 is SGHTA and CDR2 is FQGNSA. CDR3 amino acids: CASSSGVILTQYF. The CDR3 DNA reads TGTGCCAGCAGCTCGGGAGTGATTCTGACCCAGTACTTC.

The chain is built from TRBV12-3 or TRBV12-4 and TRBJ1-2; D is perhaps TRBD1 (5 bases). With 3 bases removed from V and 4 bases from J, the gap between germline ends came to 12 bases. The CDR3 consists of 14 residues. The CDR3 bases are TGTGCCAGCAGTTTGGTCGGGGGTGGCTATGGCTACACCTTC. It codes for CASSLVGGGYGYTF.

CDR3 DNA: TGTGCCAGTAATAGCGGGAGCTCCTACGAGCAGTACTTC. This encodes CASNSGSSYEQYF. V usage is TRBV6-1 and J usage is TRBJ2-7, with 9 nucleotides matching TRBD2. The CDR3 length is 13 residues. Losses at the gene ends were 9 bases for V and 0 bases for J; bases not matched to a gene: 3. Germline CDR1 and CDR2: MNHNS and SASEGT.

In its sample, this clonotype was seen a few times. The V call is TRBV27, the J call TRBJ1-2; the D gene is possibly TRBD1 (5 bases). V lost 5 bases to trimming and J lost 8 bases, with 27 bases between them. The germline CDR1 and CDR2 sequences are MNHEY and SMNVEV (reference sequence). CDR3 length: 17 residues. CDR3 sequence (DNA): TGTGCCAGCAGTACAGAAAGGGGAACACCAGGGCCAGGCGGCTACACCTTC. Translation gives CASSTERGTPGPGGYTF.

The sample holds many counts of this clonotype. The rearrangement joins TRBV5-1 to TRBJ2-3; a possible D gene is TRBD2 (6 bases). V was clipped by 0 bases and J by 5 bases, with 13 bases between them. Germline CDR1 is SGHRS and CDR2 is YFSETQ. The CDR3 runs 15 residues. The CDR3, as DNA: TGCGCCAGCAGCTTGGTCGCCGGGGGAGGAGATACGCAGTATTTT. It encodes CASSLVAGGGDTQYF.

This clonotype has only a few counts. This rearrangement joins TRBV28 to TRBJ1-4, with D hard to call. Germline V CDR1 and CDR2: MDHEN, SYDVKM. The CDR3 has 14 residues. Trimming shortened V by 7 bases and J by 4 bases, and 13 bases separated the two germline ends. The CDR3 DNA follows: TGTGCCAGCAATCTAATGGGGTTTAATGAAAAACTGTTTTTT. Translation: CASNLMGFNEKLFF.

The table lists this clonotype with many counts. The CDR3 DNA is TGCAGTGCTAGATTTGCTAGCGGGAGAGCAGATACGCAGTATTTT. Translating gives CSARFASGRADTQYF. This chain links TRBV20-1 with TRBJ2-3; 10 positions match TRBD2. The ends lost 2 bases at V and 4 bases at J; junction bases unmatched: 6. The CDR3 runs to 15 residues. Germline CDR1 reads DFQATT; CDR2 reads SNEGSKA (reference sequence).

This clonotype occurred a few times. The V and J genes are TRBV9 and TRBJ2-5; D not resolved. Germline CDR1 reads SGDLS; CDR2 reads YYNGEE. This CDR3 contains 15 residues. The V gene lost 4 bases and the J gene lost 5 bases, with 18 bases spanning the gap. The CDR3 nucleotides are TGTGCCAGCAGCCCCAGATCGAGTACCTTGGAGACCCAGTACTTC. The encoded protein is CASSPRSSTLETQYF.

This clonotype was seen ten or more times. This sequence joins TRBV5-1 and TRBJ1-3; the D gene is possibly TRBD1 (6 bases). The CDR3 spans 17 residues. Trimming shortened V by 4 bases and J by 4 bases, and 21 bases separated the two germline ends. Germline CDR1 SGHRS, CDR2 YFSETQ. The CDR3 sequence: CASSAGEGRSSGNTIYF. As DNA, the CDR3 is TGCGCCAGCAGCGCAGGGGAGGGCCGGTCAAGCGGAAACACCATATATTTT.

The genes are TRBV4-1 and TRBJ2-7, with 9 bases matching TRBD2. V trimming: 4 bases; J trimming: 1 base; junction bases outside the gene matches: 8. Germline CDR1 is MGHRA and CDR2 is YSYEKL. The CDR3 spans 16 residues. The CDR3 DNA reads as TGCGCCAGCAGCCCCTGGGGACTAGCAGGTTCCTACGAGCAGTACTTC. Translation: CASSPWGLAGSYEQYF.

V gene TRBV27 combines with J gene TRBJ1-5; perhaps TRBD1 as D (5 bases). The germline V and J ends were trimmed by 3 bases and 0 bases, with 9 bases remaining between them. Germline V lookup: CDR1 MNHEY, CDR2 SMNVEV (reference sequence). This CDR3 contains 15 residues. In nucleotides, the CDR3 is TGTGCCAGCAGTTTCTATGGGGGTAGCAATCAGCCCCAGCATTTT. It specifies CASSFYGGSNQPQHF.

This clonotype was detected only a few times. CDR3 in DNA: TGCGCCAGCAGCCAAGATCTTGGGGGGCGCACAGATACGCAGTATTTT. This encodes CASSQDLGGRTDTQYF. The chain combines TRBV4-1 with TRBJ2-3; tentatively, D is TRBD1 or TRBD2 (6 bases each). Germline V lookup: CDR1 MGHRA, CDR2 YSYEKL. Trimming cost V 0 bases and J 1 base, with 11 bases left between them. This CDR3 region has 16 residues.

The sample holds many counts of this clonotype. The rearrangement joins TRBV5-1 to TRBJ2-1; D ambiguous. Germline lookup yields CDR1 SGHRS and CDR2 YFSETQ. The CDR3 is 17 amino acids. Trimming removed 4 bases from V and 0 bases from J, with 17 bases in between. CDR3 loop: CASSISGSPSSYNEQFF. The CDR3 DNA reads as TGCGCCAGCAGCATTTCAGGCTCCCCGAGCTCCTACAATGAGCAGTTCTTC.

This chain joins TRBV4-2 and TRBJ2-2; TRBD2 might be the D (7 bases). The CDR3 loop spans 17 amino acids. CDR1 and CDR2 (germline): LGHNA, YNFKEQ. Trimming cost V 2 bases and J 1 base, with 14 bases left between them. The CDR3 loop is CASSQYRGAENTGELFF. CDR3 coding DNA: TGTGCCAGCAGCCAATATCGGGGGGCTGAGAACACCGGGGAGCTGTTTTTT.

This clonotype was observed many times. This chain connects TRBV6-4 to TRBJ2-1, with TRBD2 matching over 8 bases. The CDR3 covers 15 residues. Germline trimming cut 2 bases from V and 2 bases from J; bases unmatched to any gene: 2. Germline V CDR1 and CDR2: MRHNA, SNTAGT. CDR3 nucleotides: TGTGCCAGCAGTGACGGCGGGGGGACCTACAATGAGCAGTTCTTC. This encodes CASSDGGGTYNEQFF.

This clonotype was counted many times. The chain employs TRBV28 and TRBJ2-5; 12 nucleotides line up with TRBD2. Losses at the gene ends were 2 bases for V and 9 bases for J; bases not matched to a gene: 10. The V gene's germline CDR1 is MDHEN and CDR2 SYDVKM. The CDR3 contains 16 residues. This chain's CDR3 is CASSLGGLAGHGAQYF. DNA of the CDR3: TGTGCCAGCAGTTTAGGGGGACTAGCGGGCCATGGGGCCCAGTACTTC.

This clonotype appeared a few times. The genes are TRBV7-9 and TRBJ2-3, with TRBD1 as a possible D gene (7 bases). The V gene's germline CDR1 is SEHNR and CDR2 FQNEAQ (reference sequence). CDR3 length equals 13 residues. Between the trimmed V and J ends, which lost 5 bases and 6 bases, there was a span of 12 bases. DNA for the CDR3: TGTGCCAGCAGCCCGACAGGGAGGGATACGCAGTATTTT. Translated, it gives CASSPTGRDTQYF.

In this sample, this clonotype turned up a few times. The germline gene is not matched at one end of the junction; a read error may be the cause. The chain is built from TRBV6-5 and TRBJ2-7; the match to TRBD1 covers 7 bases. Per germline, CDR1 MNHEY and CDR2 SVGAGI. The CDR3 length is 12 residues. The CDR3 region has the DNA TGTGCCAGCAGTTACCCCGGGAAGGGGGCGGACTTC. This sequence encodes CASSYPGKGADF.

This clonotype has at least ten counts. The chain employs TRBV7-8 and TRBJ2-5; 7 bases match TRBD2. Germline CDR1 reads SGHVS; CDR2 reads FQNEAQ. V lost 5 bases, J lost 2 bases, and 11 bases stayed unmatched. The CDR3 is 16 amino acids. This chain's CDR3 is CASSPRETGGQETQYF. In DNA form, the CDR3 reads TGTGCCAGCAGCCCCCGGGAGACGGGAGGACAAGAGACCCAGTACTTC.

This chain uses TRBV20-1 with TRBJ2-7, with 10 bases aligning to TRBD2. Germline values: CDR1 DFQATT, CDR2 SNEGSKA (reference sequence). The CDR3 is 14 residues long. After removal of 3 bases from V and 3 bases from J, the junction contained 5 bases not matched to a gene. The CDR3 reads CSARSLAGDYEQYF. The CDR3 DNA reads TGCAGTGCTAGGAGCCTAGCGGGGGACTACGAGCAGTACTTC.

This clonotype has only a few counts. The CDR3 spells CASRVGAGLSGSRSYNEQFF. In nucleotides, the CDR3 is TGTGCCAGCAGGGTAGGGGCGGGGTTAAGCGGGAGCAGGTCCTACAATGAGCAGTTCTTC. The chain carries TRBV6-2 or TRBV6-3 and TRBJ2-1; 8 bases match TRBD2. Trimming removed 6 bases from V and 1 base from J; junction bases left unmatched: 20. Germline CDR1 and CDR2: MNHEY and SVGEGT. The CDR3 runs 20 residues.

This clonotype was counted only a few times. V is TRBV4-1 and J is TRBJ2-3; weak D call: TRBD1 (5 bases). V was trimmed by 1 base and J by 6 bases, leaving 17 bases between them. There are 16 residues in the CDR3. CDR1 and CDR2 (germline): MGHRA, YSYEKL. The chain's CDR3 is CASSQGVGPPVDTQYF. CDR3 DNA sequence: TGCGCCAGCAGCCAAGGGGTGGGGCCTCCGGTGGATACGCAGTATTTT.

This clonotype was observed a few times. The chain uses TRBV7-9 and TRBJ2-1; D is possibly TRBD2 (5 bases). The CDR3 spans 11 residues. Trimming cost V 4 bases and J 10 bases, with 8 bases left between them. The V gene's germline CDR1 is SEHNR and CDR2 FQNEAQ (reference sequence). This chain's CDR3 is CASSWAGEQFF. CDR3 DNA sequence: TGTGCCAGCAGCTGGGCGGGCGAGCAGTTCTTC.

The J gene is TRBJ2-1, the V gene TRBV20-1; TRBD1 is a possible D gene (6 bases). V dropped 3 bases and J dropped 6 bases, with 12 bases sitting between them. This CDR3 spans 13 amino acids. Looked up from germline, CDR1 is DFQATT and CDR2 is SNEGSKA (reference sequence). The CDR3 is CSARSRGGNEQFF. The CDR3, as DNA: TGCAGTGCTAGGTCGCGAGGGGGCAATGAGCAGTTCTTC.

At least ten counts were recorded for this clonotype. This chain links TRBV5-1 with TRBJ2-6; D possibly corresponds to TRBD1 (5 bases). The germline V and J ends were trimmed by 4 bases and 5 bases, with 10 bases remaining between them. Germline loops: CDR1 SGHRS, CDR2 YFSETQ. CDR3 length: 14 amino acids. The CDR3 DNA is TGCGCCAGCAGCCCAGGGTCAAGGGCCAACGTCCTGACTTTC. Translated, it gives CASSPGSRANVLTF.

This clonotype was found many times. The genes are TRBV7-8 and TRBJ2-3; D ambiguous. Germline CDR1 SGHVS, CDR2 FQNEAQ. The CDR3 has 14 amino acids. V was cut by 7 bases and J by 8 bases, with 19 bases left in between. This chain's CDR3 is CASISYSSSRTQYF. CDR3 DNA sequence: TGTGCCAGCATCAGCTACTCCTCCTCACGTACGCAGTATTTT.